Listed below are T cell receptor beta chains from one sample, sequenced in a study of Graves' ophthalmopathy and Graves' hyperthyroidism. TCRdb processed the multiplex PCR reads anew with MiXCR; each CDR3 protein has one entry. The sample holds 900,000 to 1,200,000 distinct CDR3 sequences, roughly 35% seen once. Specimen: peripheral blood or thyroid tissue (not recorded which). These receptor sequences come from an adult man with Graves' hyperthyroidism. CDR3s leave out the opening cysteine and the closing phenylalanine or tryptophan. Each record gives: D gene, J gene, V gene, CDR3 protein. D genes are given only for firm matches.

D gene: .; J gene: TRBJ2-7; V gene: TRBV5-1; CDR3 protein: ASSLAGAGTTYEQY
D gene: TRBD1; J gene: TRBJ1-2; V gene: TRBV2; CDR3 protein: ASSRTGYYGYT
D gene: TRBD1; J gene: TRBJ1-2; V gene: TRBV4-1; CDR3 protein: ASGKTGSYGYT
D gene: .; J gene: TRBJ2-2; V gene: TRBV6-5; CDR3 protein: ASSLLQDTGELF
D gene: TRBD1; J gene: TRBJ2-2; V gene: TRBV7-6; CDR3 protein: ASSLVSGGAGELF
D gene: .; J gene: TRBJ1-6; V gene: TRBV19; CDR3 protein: ASREISGENSPLH
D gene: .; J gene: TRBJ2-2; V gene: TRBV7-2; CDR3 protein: ASSLRGR
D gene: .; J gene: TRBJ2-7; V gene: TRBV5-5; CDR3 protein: ASSLRQSISYEQY
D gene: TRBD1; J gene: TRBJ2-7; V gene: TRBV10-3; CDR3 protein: AISGPDRGSYEQY
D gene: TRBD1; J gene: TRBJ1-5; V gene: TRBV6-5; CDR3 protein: AISYDRVGNQPQH
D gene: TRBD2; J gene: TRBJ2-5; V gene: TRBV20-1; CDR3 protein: SARGSGGARETQY
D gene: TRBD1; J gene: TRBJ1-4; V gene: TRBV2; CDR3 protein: ASSVGPDRGPEKLF
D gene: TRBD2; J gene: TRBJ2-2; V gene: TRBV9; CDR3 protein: ASSTGTSGSPGELF
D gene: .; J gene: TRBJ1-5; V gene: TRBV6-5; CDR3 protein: ASSDLGVNQPQH
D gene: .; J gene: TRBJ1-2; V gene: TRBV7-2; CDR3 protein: ASSNRVGYGYT
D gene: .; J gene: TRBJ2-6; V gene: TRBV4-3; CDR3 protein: ASSQDAWTGANVLT
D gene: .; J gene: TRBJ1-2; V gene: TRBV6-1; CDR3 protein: ASSDLQGIYGYT
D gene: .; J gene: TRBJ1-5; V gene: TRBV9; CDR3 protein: ASSPEGPNQPQH
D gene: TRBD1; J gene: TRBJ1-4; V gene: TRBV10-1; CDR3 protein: ASPGQVDEKLF
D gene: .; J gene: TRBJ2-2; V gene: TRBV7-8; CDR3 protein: ASSLNRWQF
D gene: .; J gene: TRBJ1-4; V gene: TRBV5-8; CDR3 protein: ASSLRKATNEKLF
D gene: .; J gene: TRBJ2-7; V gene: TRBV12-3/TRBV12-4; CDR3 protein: ASGLVRPLSYEQY
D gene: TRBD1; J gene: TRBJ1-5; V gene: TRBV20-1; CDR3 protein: SARIQGDQPQH
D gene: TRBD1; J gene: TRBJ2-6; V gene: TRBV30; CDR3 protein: AWSRTDRAGVLT
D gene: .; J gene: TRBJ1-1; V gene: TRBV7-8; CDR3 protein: ASSLVSTNTEAF
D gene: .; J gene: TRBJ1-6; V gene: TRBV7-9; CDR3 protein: VQSQRSSSPLH